This TCR beta chain was captured by sequencing in a study of T-cell memory formation after mild COVID-19. Notes on the study in general: Mainly CM and EM harbored the contracting CD4+ clones; mainly EMRA harbored the CD8+ ones. CD4/CD8 balance characterized clones contracting day 15 to 85, and CD4+ skew characterized later expanders.

Germline values: CDR1 MNHNY, CDR2 SVGAGI (reference sequence). This CDR3 region has 18 residues. Trimming pared 0 bases from V and 2 bases from J, leaving 17 bases between. About this clonotype: Antigen: not known.

Each CDR3 protein is one row after TCRdb ran MiXCR on the 5' RACE reads. Altogether 45,000 to 65,000 distinct CDR3 sequences are present, approximately 9% being singletons, with the ten largest covering 10% to 15%. The source of this sequence is an adult woman who had mild COVID-19 (a few samples of this study predate the infection). Cell type and time point are not known. The source material was PBMCs or a T cell subset sorted from them (not recorded which). V usage is TRBV6-6 and J usage is TRBJ2-1; no reliable D call. The CDR3 coding sequence is TGTGCCAGCAGTTACTCCCCGATAAGGAGTAGCCCCTACAATGAGCAGTTCTTC. Translating it yields CASSYSPIRSSPYNEQFF.